This T cell receptor beta chain was observed in a study of blood T cells in healthy people across ages. A note on this clonotype: Germline is not matched at one junction end, which may reflect a read error.

Germline V CDR1 and CDR2: MGHRA, YSYEKL. The CDR3 consists of 15 residues. Sample-barcoded 5' priming and a J-beta primer mix drove a second PCR of about 7 to 12 cycles. Each CDR3 protein gets one entry after TCRdb re-called the 5' RACE reads with MiXCR. The sample lists 800,000 to 1,300,000 distinct CDR3 sequences, approximately 26% occurring once. A further study also used this sample, focusing on T cells of mothers and their children.

This sequence was found in a girl aged 2 to 9 in good health. The chain employs TRBV4-1 and TRBJ2-7; 8 positions match TRBD1. The sequenced sample was blood. CDR3 protein: CAGSQDGTGIYEQYF. The CDR3 DNA follows: TGCGCCGGCAGCCAAGATGGGACAGGTATCTACGAGCAGTACTTC.